Below, 24 T cell receptor beta chains from the same sample are listed, as sequenced in a study of blood T cells in healthy people across ages. For the second PCR, which ran for 7 to 11 cycles, a sample-barcoded 5' primer and a J-beta primer mix were used. TCRdb reprocessed the 5' RACE reads via MiXCR and lists one record per CDR3 protein. The table has about 650,000 distinct CDR3 sequences, around 32% seen once. Sequenced input: blood. All receptors derive from a woman aged 80 or over in good health.

On this clonotype: A read error may be the cause here, since a much bigger clone is one base away. The gene calls are TRBV20-1 and TRBJ2-4; the match to TRBD2 covers 7 bases. CDR3 length equals 13 residues. The junction had 12 bases not matched to a gene; V was cut back by 3 bases and J by 13 bases. Germline values: CDR1 DFQATT, CDR2 SNEGSKA (reference sequence). The CDR3 DNA is TGCAGTGCTAGGTTGGGAGGGAGAGGCGGGCAGTACTTC. Amino acid sequence: CSARLGGRGGQYF.

There are many counts of this clonotype. The chain links TRBV11-2 to TRBJ2-3; 7 nucleotides agree with TRBD2. Germline lookup yields CDR1 SGHAT and CDR2 FQNNGV. The V segment lost 0 bases and the J segment 5 bases; nucleotides outside the gene matches: 5. The CDR3 length is 15 residues. CDR3 protein: CASSLDWGGVDTQYF. CDR3 DNA sequence: TGTGCCAGCAGCTTAGATTGGGGGGGGGTAGATACGCAGTATTTT.

This clonotype was found a few times. This CDR3 reads CASSLFSSGTGGAYYGYTF. In DNA form, the CDR3 reads TGTGCCAGCAGTTTATTCTCTTCCGGGACAGGGGGCGCATACTATGGCTACACCTTC. The chain combines TRBV27 with TRBJ1-2, with 12 bases identical to TRBD1. CDR3 length: 19 amino acids. Per germline, CDR1 MNHEY and CDR2 SMNVEV (reference sequence). Unmatched junction bases numbered 12, after V lost 1 base and J lost 3 bases.

The rearrangement links TRBV20-1 to TRBJ1-1; D might be TRBD1 (5 bases). Germline CDR1 reads DFQATT; CDR2 reads SNEGSKA (reference sequence). The CDR3 covers 17 residues. Trimming pared 7 bases from V and 4 bases from J, leaving 28 bases between. CDR3 amino acids: CSGSFGGTLTGGTEAFF. DNA of the CDR3: TGCAGTGGTAGCTTTGGGGGGACTCTCACTGGTGGCACTGAAGCTTTCTTT.

This clonotype has ten or more counts. This chain connects TRBV23-1 to TRBJ2-7; 7 bases match TRBD1. TRBV23-1 is labeled an ORF, and its function is uncertain. The CDR3 length is 16 residues. Unmatched junction bases numbered 16, after V lost 7 bases and J lost 4 bases. Here the CDR3 reads CASNERTGSITYEQYF. Written as DNA, the CDR3 is TGCGCCAGCAATGAACGGACAGGATCCATAACGTACGAGCAGTACTTC.

This clonotype has a count of ten or more. This chain uses TRBV9 with TRBJ1-2; 11 bases agree with TRBD1. CDR1 is SGDLS, CDR2 YYNGEE, per germline. Trimming cost V 3 bases and J 6 bases; bases outside gene matches: 7. This CDR3 region has 15 residues. In DNA form, the CDR3 reads TGTGCCAGCAGCGCCCCGGACAGGGGGCCTGATGGCTACACCTTC. Protein: CASSAPDRGPDGYTF.

This clonotype was picked up many times. The rearrangement joins TRBV20-1 to TRBJ2-5, with D maybe TRBD1 (6 bases). Germline V lookup: CDR1 DFQATT, CDR2 SNEGSKA (reference sequence). The CDR3 runs 15 residues. V was pared by 0 bases and J by 4 bases, with 15 bases between. CDR3 DNA sequence: TGCAGTGCTAGAGACCCTACAGGGCTTTTAGAGACCCAGTACTTC. As protein: CSARDPTGLLETQYF.

The chain has TRBV7-9 and TRBJ1-1; D might be TRBD1 (5 bases). The CDR3 length is 15 residues. CDR1 SEHNR and CDR2 FQNEAQ come from the germline V gene (reference sequence). Trimming removed 0 bases at V and 0 bases at J, with 8 bases between. The CDR3 DNA is TGTGCCAGCAGCTTAGCCGGGACGGTGAACACTGAAGCTTTCTTT. Translated: CASSLAGTVNTEAFF. Based on the CDR3 plus reference TRBV7-9 and TRBJ1-1, the full variable domain is DTGVSQNPRHKITKRGQNVTFRCDPISEHNRLYWYRQTLGQGPEFLTYFQNEAQLEKSRLLSDRFSAERPKGSFSTLEIQRTEQGDSAMYLCASSLAGTVNTEAFFGQGTRLTVV.

The chain has TRBV20-1 and TRBJ1-2; 10 nucleotides match TRBD1. The V gene end was trimmed by 0 bases and the J gene end by 6 bases; junction bases not matched to a gene: 7. The V gene's germline CDR1 is DFQATT and CDR2 SNEGSKA (reference sequence). The CDR3 loop spans 15 amino acids. DNA for the CDR3: TGCAGTGCTAGAGATCGACCGGGACAGGGGCATGGCTACACCTTC. Residues: CSARDRPGQGHGYTF.

The chain couples TRBV5-6 to TRBJ1-3, with D tentatively TRBD1 (5 bases). Trimming cost V 4 bases and J 4 bases, with 9 bases left between them. The CDR3 consists of 13 residues. Germline V gives CDR1 SGHDT, CDR2 YYEEEE. CDR3 sequence (DNA): TGTGCCAGCAGCCCGGGACGGGGAAACACCATATATTTT. Protein product: CASSPGRGNTIYF.

This clonotype was detected many times. The chain links TRBV20-1 to TRBJ2-5; D gene uncertain. Looked up from germline, CDR1 is DFQATT and CDR2 is SNEGSKA (reference sequence). V was pared by 3 bases and J by 0 bases, with 8 bases between. This CDR3 is built from 13 residues. The chain's CDR3 is CSARGGYQETQYF. DNA of the CDR3: TGCAGTGCTAGGGGCGGTTACCAAGAGACCCAGTACTTC.

In this sample, this clonotype turned up many times. The chain links TRBV7-3 to TRBJ2-1; no definite D call. In germline, CDR1 is SGHTA, CDR2 FQGTGA. V was shortened by 5 bases and J by 1 base, with 12 bases between the two germline ends. The CDR3 sequence is 15 residues long. The CDR3 protein is CASSAQRLSYNEQFF. For the CDR3, the DNA is TGTGCCAGCAGCGCACAGAGGTTATCCTACAATGAGCAGTTCTTC.

With regard to this clonotype: A single base separates this from a much larger clone, so it may be a read error. The rearrangement joins TRBV20-1 to TRBJ2-1; weak D call: TRBD2 (6 bases). Gene TRBJ2-7 matches the end of the DNA better, so the J call may be wrong. Germline CDR1 DFQATT, CDR2 SNEGSKA (reference sequence). The CDR3 covers 15 residues. CDR3 in amino acids: CSARPLRGSYNEQYF. In nucleotides, the CDR3 is TGCAGTGCTAGACCCTTGCGGGGCTCCTACAATGAGCAGTACTTC.

Concerning this clonotype itself: A much larger clonotype is one base distant, so this may be a read error. This chain uses TRBV20-1 with TRBJ1-2, with TRBD1 matching 7 bases. Trimming removed 4 bases from V and 7 bases from J; junction bases left unmatched: 15. The CDR3 is 15 amino acids. Germline CDR1 DFQATT, CDR2 SNEGSKA (reference sequence). Here the CDR3 DNA reads TGCAGTGCTATATCCCTCACAGGGGAGAGGAGTGGCTACACCTTC. It encodes CSAISLTGERSGYTF.

Regarding this clonotype: One base away lies a much larger clone, so this may be a sequencing read error. The rearrangement links TRBV20-1 to TRBJ2-7; D may match TRBD1 or TRBD2 (5 bases each). Germline V gene sequence: CDR1 DFQATT, CDR2 SNEGSKA (reference sequence). The CDR3 runs 12 residues. CDR3 region: CSAQGPTYEQHF. The CDR3 nucleotides read TGCAGTGCCCAGGGACCGACCTACGAGCAGCACTTC.

This clonotype was observed many times. The chain uses TRBV20-1 and TRBJ1-6, with 10 bases that match TRBD1. CDR1 is DFQATT and CDR2 is SNEGSKA in the germline V gene (reference sequence). With V trimmed by 4 bases and J by 8 bases, 5 bases remained unmatched. This CDR3 has 14 amino acids. DNA of the CDR3: TGCAGTGCTACAACCGGGACAGGGGATTCACCCCTCCACTTT. It is translated as CSATTGTGDSPLHF.

This chain uses TRBV12-3 or TRBV12-4 with TRBJ1-2, with 8 bases that match TRBD1. V dropped 4 bases and J dropped 2; count of bases not matched to a gene: 6. CDR3 size: 15 residues. The CDR3 here is CASSSQGAGNYGYTF. The DNA for the CDR3 is TGTGCCAGCAGTTCCCAGGGGGCGGGAAACTATGGCTACACCTTC.

On this clonotype itself: The germline gene is not matched at one end of the junction; a read error may be the cause. The chain joins TRBV7-2 to TRBJ2-5, with a weak D call TRBD2 (5 bases). From germline, CDR1 is SGHTA and CDR2 FQGNSA. CDR3 length: 14 amino acids. Written as DNA, the CDR3 is TGTGCCAACAGCTGGGCGGGTTTCCAAGAGACCCAATACTTC. Encoded protein: CANSWAGFQETQYF.

The rearrangement joins TRBV28 to TRBJ2-5; D perhaps matches TRBD2 (6 bases). The CDR3 is 14 amino acids. Germline V gene lookup returns CDR1 MDHEN and CDR2 SYDVKM. V lost 2 bases and J lost 7, with 14 bases in between. The CDR3 DNA reads as TGTGCCAGCAGTTTAGGGGGGACTCGGAGGACCCAGTACTTC. Protein: CASSLGGTRRTQYF.

The chain combines TRBV4-1 with TRBJ2-3; D might be TRBD2 (5 bases). Germline assignment: CDR1 MGHRA and CDR2 YSYEKL. CDR3 length: 14 amino acids. V was shortened by 4 bases and J by 14 bases, with 22 bases between the two germline ends. The CDR3 DNA is TGCGCCAGCAGCCGGCCCGTCTCCTCTCCTAGCCTGTATTTT. Protein sequence: CASSRPVSSPSLYF.

This clonotype was observed a handful of times. The chain combines TRBV29-1 with TRBJ1-1, with TRBD1 as a possible D gene (5 bases). This CDR3 contains 14 residues. The germline V gene encodes CDR1 SQVTM and CDR2 ANQGSEA. V lost 3 bases to trimming and J lost 2 bases, with 13 bases between them. CDR3 residues: CSVDTGKGNTEAFF. DNA for the CDR3: TGCAGCGTTGATACAGGAAAGGGAAACACTGAAGCTTTCTTT.

At least ten counts were recorded for this clonotype. V gene TRBV7-6 combines with J gene TRBJ1-1; 7 nucleotides agree with TRBD1. Looked up from germline, CDR1 is SGHVS and CDR2 is FNYEAQ. J gave up 4 bases and V 3 bases, and 11 bases lay outside the gene matches. The CDR3 totals 16 residues. CDR3 sequence reads: CASSLRAGGPGTEAFF. The CDR3 DNA reads TGTGCCAGCAGCTTGAGGGCAGGGGGGCCGGGCACTGAAGCTTTCTTT.

This clonotype was counted between two and nine times. The rearrangement joins TRBV7-9 to TRBJ2-1; D could derive from TRBD1 or TRBD2 (5 bases each). The CDR3 consists of 16 residues. V gave up 5 bases and J gave up 1 base, with 15 bases separating them. Per germline, CDR1 SEHNR and CDR2 FQNEAQ (reference sequence). The CDR3, as DNA: TGTGCCAGCAGCCTTGCCGGGGCGGGTTCCTACAATGAGCAGTTCTTC. The encoded protein is CASSLAGAGSYNEQFF.

The chain recombines TRBV6-5 with TRBJ2-2; D might be TRBD1 or TRBD2, each matching 5 bases. Germline V gene lookup returns CDR1 MNHEY and CDR2 SVGAGI. Trimming removed 4 bases at V and 7 bases at J, with 16 bases between. This CDR3 region has 15 residues. CDR3 nucleotide sequence: TGTGCCAGCAGTTCCCGCCGGGGACGGGGCGGGGAGCTGTTTTTT. Amino acid sequence: CASSSRRGRGGELFF.